This T cell receptor beta chain stems from a study of monozygotic twins with inflammatory bowel disease. Study observations and caveats: Fewer clonotypes were shared with others by IBD patients than by healthy twins, especially with disease activity.

A note on this clonotype: Its antigen remains unidentified.

The authors ran two nested PCRs of about 16 and 10 cycles on TCRalpha and TCRbeta cDNA. TCRdb derives one entry per CDR3 protein from the 5' RACE reads, leaving out DNA. The specimen's table records 330,000 or so distinct CDR3 sequences. This receptor was obtained from a human donor with ulcerative colitis or Crohn's disease, or a healthy co-twin of an affected twin (not recorded which). Sequencing was carried out using blood.

The CDR3 protein is CASSYPDTGELFF. This rearrangement joins TRBV5-1 to TRBJ2-2. Germline V gene lookup returns CDR1 SGHRS and CDR2 YFSETQ. The CDR3 length is 13 residues. The full variable domain, completed using reference TRBV5-1 and TRBJ2-2, is KAGVTQTPRYLIKTRGQQVTLSCSPISGHRSVSWYQQTPGQGLQFLFEYFSETQRNKGNFPGRFSGRQFSNSRSEMNVSTLELGDSALYLCASSYPDTGELFFGEGSRLTVL.